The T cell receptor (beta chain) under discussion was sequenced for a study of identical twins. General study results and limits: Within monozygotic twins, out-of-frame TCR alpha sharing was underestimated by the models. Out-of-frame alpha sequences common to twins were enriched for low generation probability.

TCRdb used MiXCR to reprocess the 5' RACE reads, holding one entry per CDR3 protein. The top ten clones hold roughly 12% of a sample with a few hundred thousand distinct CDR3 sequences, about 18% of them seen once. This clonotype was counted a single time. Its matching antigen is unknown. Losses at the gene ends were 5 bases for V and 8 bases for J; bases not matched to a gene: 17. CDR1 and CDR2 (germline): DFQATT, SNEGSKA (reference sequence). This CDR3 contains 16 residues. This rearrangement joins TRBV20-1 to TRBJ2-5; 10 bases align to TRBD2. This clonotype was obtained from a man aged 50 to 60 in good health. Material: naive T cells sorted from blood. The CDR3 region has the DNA TGCAGTGCTCCCCCCCCGACTAGCGGGTACAGAAAAACCCAGTACTTC. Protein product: CSAPPPTSGYRKTQYF.